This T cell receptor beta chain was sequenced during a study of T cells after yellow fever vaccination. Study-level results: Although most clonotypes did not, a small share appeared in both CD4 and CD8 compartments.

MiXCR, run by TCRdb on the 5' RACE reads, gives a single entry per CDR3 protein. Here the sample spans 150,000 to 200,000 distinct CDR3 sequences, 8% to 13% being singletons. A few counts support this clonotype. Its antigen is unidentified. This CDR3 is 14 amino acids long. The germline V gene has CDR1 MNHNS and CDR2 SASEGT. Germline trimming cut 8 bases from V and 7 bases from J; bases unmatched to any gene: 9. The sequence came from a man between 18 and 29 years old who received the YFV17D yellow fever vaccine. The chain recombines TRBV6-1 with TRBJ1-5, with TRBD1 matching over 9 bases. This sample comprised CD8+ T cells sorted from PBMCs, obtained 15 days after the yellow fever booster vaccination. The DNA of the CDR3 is TGTGCCAGCGGGCACAGGGGGACAGGGCAGCCCCAGCATTTT. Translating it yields CASGHRGTGQPQHF.